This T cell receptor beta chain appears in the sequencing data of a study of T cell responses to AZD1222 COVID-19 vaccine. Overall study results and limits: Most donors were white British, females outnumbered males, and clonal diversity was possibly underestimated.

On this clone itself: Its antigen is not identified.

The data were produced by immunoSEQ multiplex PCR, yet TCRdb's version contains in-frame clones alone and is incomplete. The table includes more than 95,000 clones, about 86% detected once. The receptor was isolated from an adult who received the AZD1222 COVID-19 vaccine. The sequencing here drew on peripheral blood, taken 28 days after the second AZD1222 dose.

The DNA for the CDR3 is TGCAGTGCCGGGACCTATGGCTACACCTTC. It is translated as CSAGTYGYTF. The genes are TRBV20-1 and TRBJ1-2; D is perhaps TRBD1 (5 bases). Trimming cost V 6 bases and J 4 bases, with 6 bases left between them. Per germline, CDR1 DFQATT and CDR2 SNEGSKA (reference sequence). This CDR3 has 10 residues.